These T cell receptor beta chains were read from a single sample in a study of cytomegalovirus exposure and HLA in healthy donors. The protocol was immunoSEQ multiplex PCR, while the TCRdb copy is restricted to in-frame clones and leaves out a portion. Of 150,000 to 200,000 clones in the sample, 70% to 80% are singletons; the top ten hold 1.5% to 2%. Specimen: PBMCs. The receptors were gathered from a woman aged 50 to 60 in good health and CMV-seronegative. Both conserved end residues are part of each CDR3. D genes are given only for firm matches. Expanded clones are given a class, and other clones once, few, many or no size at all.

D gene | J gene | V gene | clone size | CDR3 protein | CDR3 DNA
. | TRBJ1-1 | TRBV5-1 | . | CASSKDRRGTEAFF | TGCGCCAGCAGCAAGGACCGAAGGGGGACTGAAGCTTTCTTT
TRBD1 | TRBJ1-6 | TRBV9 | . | CASSVTGGPLGSPLHF | TGTGCCAGCAGCGTGACAGGGGGCCCACTAGGTTCACCCCTCCACTTT
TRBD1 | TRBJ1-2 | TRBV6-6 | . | CASSRDSLYGYTF | TGTGCCAGCAGCCGGGACAGCCTCTATGGCTACACCTTC
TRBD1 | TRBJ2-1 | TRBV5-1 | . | CASSFFGTGNNEQFF | TGCGCCAGCAGCTTTTTCGGGACAGGGAACAATGAGCAGTTCTTC
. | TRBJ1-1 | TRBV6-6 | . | CASSYSRGRGEAEAFF | TGTGCCAGCAGTTACTCGAGAGGCAGGGGTGAGGCTGAAGCTTTCTTT
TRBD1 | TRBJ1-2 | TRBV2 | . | CASSVEGRGQDGYTF | TGTGCCAGCAGTGTCGAGGGTAGGGGGCAGGATGGCTACACCTTC
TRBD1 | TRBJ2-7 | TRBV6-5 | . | CASSYQTGGYEQYF | TGTGCCAGCAGTTACCAAACAGGGGGCTACGAGCAGTACTTC
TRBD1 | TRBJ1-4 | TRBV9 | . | CASSYHGQGGNEKLFF | TGTGCCAGCAGCTACCACGGACAGGGCGGGAATGAAAAACTGTTTTTT
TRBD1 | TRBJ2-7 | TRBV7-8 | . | CASSPDRVSDEQYF | TGTGCCAGCAGCCCGGACAGGGTCAGTGACGAGCAGTACTTC
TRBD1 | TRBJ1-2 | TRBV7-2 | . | CASSLSGGQGGGYTF | TGTGCCAGCAGCTTGAGTGGCGGACAGGGGGGTGGCTACACCTTC
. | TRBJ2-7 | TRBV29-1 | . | CSVEGGGGVIDEQYF | TGCAGCGTTGAAGGAGGAGGAGGGGTCATCGACGAGCAGTACTTC
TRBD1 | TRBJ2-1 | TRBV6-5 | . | CAARGQGALGGEQFF | TGTGCCGCTAGGGGGCAGGGCGCCTTAGGGGGTGAGCAGTTCTTC
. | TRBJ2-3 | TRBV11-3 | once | CASSFIGDNTDTQYF | TGTGCCAGCAGCTTCATCGGGGACAACACAGATACGCAGTATTTT
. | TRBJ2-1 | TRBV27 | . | CASDPDWSSYNEQFF | TGTGCCAGCGACCCCGACTGGAGCTCCTACAATGAGCAGTTCTTC
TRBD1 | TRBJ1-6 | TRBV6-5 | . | CASSPYVTGASPLHF | TGTGCCAGCAGCCCCTACGTGACAGGGGCTTCACCCCTCCACTTT
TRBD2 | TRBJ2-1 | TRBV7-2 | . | CASSLGLADYNEQFF | TGTGCCAGCAGCTTAGGACTAGCTGACTACAATGAGCAGTTCTTC
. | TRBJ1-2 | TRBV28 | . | CASSPGGGYTF | TGTGCCAGCAGCCCCGGGGGAGGCTACACCTTC
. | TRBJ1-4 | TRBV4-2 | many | CASSQDLPNEKLFF | TGTGCCAGCAGCCAAGATCTTCCTAATGAAAAACTGTTTTTT
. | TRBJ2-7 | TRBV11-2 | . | CASSLLGKSRRGFPYEQYF | TGTGCCAGCAGCCTGTTAGGAAAGAGTCGCAGGGGATTCCCCTACGAGCAGTACTTC
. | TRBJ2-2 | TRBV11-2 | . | CASSLRAGNTGELFF | TGTGCCAGCAGCTTACGGGCGGGGAACACCGGGGAGCTGTTTTTT
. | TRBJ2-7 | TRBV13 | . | CASSLGRAYEQYF | TGTGCCAGCAGCTTAGGCAGGGCCTACGAGCAGTACTTC
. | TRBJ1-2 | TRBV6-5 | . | CASSRHTNYGYTF | TGTGCCAGCAGCCGACATACAAACTATGGCTACACCTTC
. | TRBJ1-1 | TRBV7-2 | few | CASSPFGRAFF | TGTGCCAGCAGCCCGTTCGGCAGGGCTTTCTTT
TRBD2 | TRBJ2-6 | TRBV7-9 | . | CASRLGGDSGANVLTF | TGTGCCAGCCGGCTCGGGGGGGACTCTGGGGCCAACGTCCTGACTTTC
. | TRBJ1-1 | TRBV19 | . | CASGDRNTEAFF | TGTGCCAGCGGCGACAGGAACACTGAAGCTTTCTTT
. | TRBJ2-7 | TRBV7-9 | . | CASSFRDYGNEQYF | TGTGCCAGCAGCTTCCGAGATTACGGGAACGAGCAGTACTTC
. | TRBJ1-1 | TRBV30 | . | CAWSFNVNTEAFF | TGTGCCTGGAGTTTCAATGTGAACACTGAAGCTTTCTTT
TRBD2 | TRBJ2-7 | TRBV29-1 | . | CSAGTSGGNYEQYF | TGCAGCGCTGGGACTAGCGGGGGAAACTACGAGCAGTACTTC
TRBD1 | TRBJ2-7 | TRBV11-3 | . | CASSLGQGFVDEQYF | TGTGCCAGCAGCTTAGGACAGGGGTTCGTTGACGAGCAGTACTTC
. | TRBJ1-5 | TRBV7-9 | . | CASSPGTGFGNQPQHF | TGTGCCAGCAGCCCTGGAACAGGGTTCGGCAATCAGCCCCAGCATTTT
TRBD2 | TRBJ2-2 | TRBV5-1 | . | CASSSAGLAGVGTGELFF | TGCGCCAGCAGCTCCGCCGGACTAGCGGGAGTAGGAACCGGGGAGCTGTTTTTT
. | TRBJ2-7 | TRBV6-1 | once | CASSEQGTYEQYF | TGTGCCAGCAGTGAACAGGGAACGTACGAGCAGTACTTC
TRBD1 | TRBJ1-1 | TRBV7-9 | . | CASSLTTGRSEAFF | TGTGCCAGCAGCTTAACGACAGGGAGGTCTGAAGCTTTCTTT
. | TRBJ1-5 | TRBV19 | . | CASREGFSNQPQHF | TGTGCCAGTAGAGAGGGTTTTAGCAATCAGCCCCAGCATTTT
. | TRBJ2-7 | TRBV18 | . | CASSPRPRDFSSYEQYF | TGTGCCAGCTCACCACGCCCCCGGGACTTCTCGAGCTACGAGCAGTACTTC
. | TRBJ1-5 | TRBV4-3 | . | CASSSSGGEQPQHF | TGCGCCAGCAGCTCATCGGGGGGGGAACAGCCCCAGCATTTT
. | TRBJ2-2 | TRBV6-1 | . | CASSEQGRNTGELFF | TGTGCCAGCAGTGAACAGGGAAGAAACACCGGGGAGCTGTTTTTT
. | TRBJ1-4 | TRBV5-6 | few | CASSLVSSVGAEKLFF | TGTGCCAGCAGCTTAGTATCATCGGTTGGGGCTGAAAAACTGTTTTTT
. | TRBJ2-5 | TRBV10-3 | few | CAIGQETQYF | TGTGCCATCGGGCAGGAGACCCAGTACTTC
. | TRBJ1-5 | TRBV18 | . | CASSPSGTSQPQHF | TGTGCCAGCTCACCTTCAGGGACAAGTCAGCCCCAGCATTTT
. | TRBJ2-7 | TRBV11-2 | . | CASSLVRSSEYEQYF | TGTGCCAGCAGCTTAGTAAGGTCAAGCGAGTACGAGCAGTACTTC
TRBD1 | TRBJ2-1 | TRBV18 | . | CASSPLQGAEDNEQFF | TGTGCCAGCTCACCCCTACAGGGGGCGGAGGACAATGAGCAGTTCTTC
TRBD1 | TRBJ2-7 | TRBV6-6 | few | CASSYGKGTEPYEQYF | TGTGCCAGCAGTTACGGAAAAGGGACAGAACCTTACGAGCAGTACTTC
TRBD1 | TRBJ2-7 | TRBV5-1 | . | CASSLGGDRGREQYF | TGCGCCAGCAGCTTGGGAGGGGACAGGGGCCGGGAGCAGTACTTC
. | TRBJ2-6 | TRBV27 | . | CASSSRARGANVLTF | TGTGCCAGCAGTTCCAGGGCTCGTGGGGCCAACGTCCTGACTTTC
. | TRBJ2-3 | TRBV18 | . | CASSPASTGTSTDTQYF | TGTGCCAGCTCACCGGCGTCGACAGGCACAAGCACAGATACGCAGTATTTT
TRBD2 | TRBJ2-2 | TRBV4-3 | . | CASSHLGLAGLLPGELFF | TGCGCCAGCAGCCATCTAGGACTAGCGGGTCTTCTCCCCGGGGAGCTGTTTTTT